Listed here are 10 T cell receptor beta chains from one sample, sequenced in a study of T and B cells in COVID-19 patients. Multiplex PCR with BIOMED2 TRB-A/B primer pools amplified TRB rearrangements. In TCRdb, the multiplex PCR reads were re-called with MiXCR into one record per CDR3 protein. The table includes approximately 470 distinct CDR3 sequences, roughly 23% detected once. Each TRB amplification used about 250-550 ng of genomic DNA from blood. Sequenced input: blood. All receptors come from a human donor with active COVID-19.

In its sample, this clonotype is large. The chain has TRBV5-6 and TRBJ1-2, with a tentative D call TRBD1 (6 bases). The CDR3 runs 13 residues. V was cut by 2 bases and J by 7 bases, with 12 bases left in between. The germline CDR1 and CDR2 sequences are SGHDT and YYEEEE. The CDR3 coding sequence is TGTGCCAGCAGCTTTGAACAGGGCCCTGGCTACACCTTC. Residues: CASSFEQGPGYTF.

This clonotype is classed as medium-sized. The chain has TRBV7-6 and TRBJ2-2, with 11 bases identical to TRBD2. CDR3 length: 17 residues. V dropped 4 bases and J dropped 6; count of bases not matched to a gene: 10. Germline V lookup: CDR1 SGHVS, CDR2 FNYEAQ. Here the CDR3 reads CASSSSLSGRAPGELFF. The CDR3 bases are TGTGCCAGCAGCTCCTCCCTTAGCGGGAGGGCCCCCGGGGAGCTGTTTTTT.

This clonotype ranks as medium-sized. The chain links TRBV20-1 to TRBJ1-2; D unresolved. This CDR3 spans 16 amino acids. The V and J ends lost 3 bases and 0 bases respectively, with 17 bases between them. Per germline, CDR1 DFQATT and CDR2 SNEGSKA (reference sequence). CDR3: CSASLGRRPTNYGYTF. The CDR3 bases are TGCAGTGCTAGTCTTGGCCGCCGACCTACTAACTATGGCTACACCTTC.

By share of the sample, this clonotype is large. V is TRBV29-1 and J is TRBJ1-2, with D perhaps TRBD1 (5 bases). CDR1 is SQVTM and CDR2 is ANQGSEA in the germline V gene. CDR3 length: 17 amino acids. V was shortened by 4 bases and J by 5 bases, with 26 bases between the two germline ends. CDR3 sequence (DNA): TGCAGCGTTGTTTCGCCCCTAGGTGGAGGGAAGGGGTATGGCTACACCTTC. It codes for CSVVSPLGGGKGYGYTF.

In DNA form, the CDR3 reads TGTGCCAGCAGCGCCGGGACAGGGGTTACTCAGCCCCAGCATTTT. Translated, it gives CASSAGTGVTQPQHF. The chain recombines TRBV7-2 with TRBJ1-5; 10 bases are a match to TRBD1. V lost 5 bases and J lost 6; bases outside the gene matches: 7. Germline lookup yields CDR1 SGHTA and CDR2 FQGNSA. This CDR3 contains 15 residues.

By share of the sample, this clonotype is large. The chain couples TRBV10-3 to TRBJ2-5; TRBD1 aligns across 9 bases. Per the germline V gene, CDR1 is ENHRY and CDR2 is SYGVKD. The CDR3 totals 20 residues. V lost 3 bases to trimming and J lost 0 bases; unmatched junction nucleotides: 17. The CDR3 nucleotides are TGTGCCATCAGTGAAGGTTGGGACAGGGAAGATCAACTTTACCAAGAGACCCAGTACTTC. Its translation: CAISEGWDREDQLYQETQYF.

V usage is TRBV4-1 and J usage is TRBJ2-1, with TRBD2 identical over 11 bases. Germline V gene data show CDR1 as MGHRA and CDR2 as YSYEKL. CDR3 length equals 17 residues. The V gene end was trimmed by 6 bases and the J gene end by 7 bases; junction bases not matched to a gene: 14. CDR3 region: CASRRELAGGRRNEQFF. The CDR3 DNA follows: TGCGCCAGCAGACGAGAATTAGCGGGGGGGCGGAGGAATGAGCAGTTCTTC.

This clonotype appeared a few times. The chain couples TRBV20-1 to TRBJ2-1; no definite D call. Per the germline V gene, CDR1 is DFQATT and CDR2 is SNEGSKA (reference sequence). This CDR3 has 15 amino acids. Trimming stripped 0 bases from V and 6 bases from J, with 15 bases between. DNA of the CDR3: TGCAGTGCTAGAGATCCCAATCCGTGGGGCAATGAGCAGTTCTTC. Amino acids: CSARDPNPWGNEQFF.

The chain recombines TRBV30 with TRBJ2-1; a weak D match, TRBD2 (5 bases). The germline gives CDR1 GTSNPN, CDR2 SVGIG (reference sequence). The CDR3 sequence is 14 residues long. V was pared by 5 bases and J by 9 bases, with 20 bases between. The CDR3 DNA reads as TGTGCCTGGGGGTCGCAGCGGCCCTCCCCTGAGCAGTTCTTC. Its translation is CAWGSQRPSPEQFF.

By its share, this clonotype is large (0.1 to 1%). The J gene is TRBJ2-7, the V gene TRBV27; 9 bases are a match to TRBD1. V lost 6 bases to trimming and J lost 5 bases; unmatched junction nucleotides: 2. The CDR3 is 12 amino acids. Germline CDR1 reads MNHEY; CDR2 reads SMNVEV (reference sequence). CDR3 sequence (DNA): TGTGCCAGCAGACAGGGGGCACACGAGCAGTACTTC. This translates into CASRQGAHEQYF.